Listed below are T cell receptor beta chains from one sample, sequenced in a study of shared clonotypes between healthy human individuals. Data came from immunoSEQ multiplex PCR; TCRdb stores just in-frame clones and leaves some out. The repertoire holds a few million clones, approximately 94% seen once, with more than 0.1% in the top ten. Sequenced input: naive CD4+ T cells sorted from blood. The receptors were sampled from a man younger than 35 in good health. The CDR3 runs from the conserved cysteine through the conserved F or W. A D gene is named only where the DNA matches it firmly. Clone size appears in some rows only: once, few, many, or a class for an expanded clone.

D gene	V gene	clone size	J gene	CDR3 DNA	CDR3 protein
-	TRBV5-5	-	TRBJ2-5	TGTGCCAGCAGCATGGGACACTCCAGGGAGACCCAGTACTTC	CASSMGHSRETQYF
-	TRBV30	-	TRBJ1-4	TGTGCCTGGAGTGTAGACGGGGGCCGGGAAAAACTGTTTTTT	CAWSVDGGREKLFF
TRBD1	TRBV2	once	TRBJ2-5	TGTGCCAGCAGGGCGGACAGGCTCCCCCAAGAGACCCAGTACTTC	CASRADRLPQETQYF
-	TRBV5-1	-	TRBJ1-2	TGCGCCAGCAGCACCGAGGAGCCAGGACGGGCTGGCTATGGCTACACCTTC	CASSTEEPGRAGYGYTF
TRBD1	TRBV4-2	-	TRBJ2-7	TGTGCCAGCAGCCAGGAGCTACAGGGGGCCGACGAGCAGTACTTC	CASSQELQGADEQYF
-	TRBV30	-	TRBJ1-3	TGTGCCTGGAGGAAGGGGCCTGGAAACACCATATATTTT	CAWRKGPGNTIYF
-	TRBV6-5	-	TRBJ2-7	TGTGCCAGCAGTACCCGGGGACAAAACTCCTACGAGCAGTACTTC	CASSTRGQNSYEQYF
TRBD1	TRBV18	once	TRBJ2-2	TGTGCCAGCTCACCGCTCGGGACAGGGACCGGGGAGCTGTTTTTT	CASSPLGTGTGELFF
TRBD2	TRBV4-2	-	TRBJ2-5	TGTGCCAGCAGCCATAATAGCGGGGGGAGAGAGACCCAGTACTTC	CASSHNSGGRETQYF
-	TRBV27	-	TRBJ1-1	TGTGCCAGCAGTTTAATCAGCACCCCGAACACTGAAGCTTTCTTT	CASSLISTPNTEAFF
TRBD1	TRBV19	few	TRBJ1-5	TGTGCCAGCAACCTGGGACAGGGGAATCAGCCCCAGCATTTT	CASNLGQGNQPQHF
TRBD1	TRBV5-6	-	TRBJ1-5	TGTGCCAGCAGCTTGGCAGGGGGGGGCAATCAGCCCCAGCATTTT	CASSLAGGGNQPQHF
-	TRBV2	-	TRBJ2-7	TGTGCCAGCAGTTCAGGGGCTTGGGAGCAGTACTTC	CASSSGAWEQYF
-	TRBV11-2	-	TRBJ1-1	TGTGCCAGCAGCTGGGGTGGCACTGAAGCTTTCTTT	CASSWGGTEAFF
-	TRBV11-2	-	TRBJ2-7	TGTGCCAGCAGTTCCGCCTACGAGCAGTACTTC	CASSSAYEQYF
-	TRBV6-1	-	TRBJ2-4	TGTGCCAGCAGTGATTCGGGGCCCGGAGGGCTACTAGCCAAAAACATTCAGTACTTC	CASSDSGPGGLLAKNIQYF
TRBD2	TRBV7-2	-	TRBJ2-3	TGTGCCAGCAGCTTAAGTACTAGCGGGTTTAGCACAGATACGCAGTATTTT	CASSLSTSGFSTDTQYF
TRBD1	TRBV9	-	TRBJ1-6	TGTGCCAGCAGCGTAGGGCCCGGGTCAGGGGGCAATTATAATTCACCCCTCCACTTT	CASSVGPGSGGNYNSPLHF
-	TRBV28	-	TRBJ1-1	TGTGCCAGCAGTCCCACCGCTATGAACACTGAAGCTTTCTTT	CASSPTAMNTEAFF
TRBD1	TRBV2	-	TRBJ1-1	TGTGCCAGCAGCCCCAGGGACAGGGGTAAGACTGAAGCTTTCTTT	CASSPRDRGKTEAFF
-	TRBV2	-	TRBJ2-5	TGTGCCAGCAAACTCCTCGACCAAAGCGGGACCCAGTACTTC	CASKLLDQSGTQYF
-	TRBV6-5	-	TRBJ2-1	TGTGCCAGCAGCCCCGACACCCTGTCAGAGGAGCAGTTCTTC	CASSPDTLSEEQFF
TRBD1	TRBV28	-	TRBJ2-7	TGTGCCAGCAGTACCCCCCGGACAGGGGGGAACGAGCAGTACTTC	CASSTPRTGGNEQYF
TRBD1	TRBV28	-	TRBJ2-3	TGTGCCAGCAGTTTCTGGACAGGGCTCGCAGATACGCAGTATTTT	CASSFWTGLADTQYF
-	TRBV4-1	-	TRBJ2-7	TGCGCCAGCAGCCAAGACCAGGGCCCCTACGAGCAGTACTTC	CASSQDQGPYEQYF
-	TRBV2	-	TRBJ1-2	TGTGCCAGCAGGGGGGACAACTGGCATGGCTACACCTTC	CASRGDNWHGYTF
-	TRBV28	-	TRBJ1-2	TGTGCCAGCAGTTTGGGGACATATGGCTACACCTTC	CASSLGTYGYTF
-	TRBV6-1	-	TRBJ2-6	TGTGCCAGCACGAGGGGGGCCAACGTCCTGACTTTC	CASTRGANVLTF
-	TRBV7-6	-	TRBJ1-5	TGTGCCAGCAGCTCCATAACAGGGAAGGGCCAGCCCCAGCATTTT	CASSSITGKGQPQHF
-	TRBV6-5	once	TRBJ2-1	TGTGCCGTCCTATTGGGTGGGAGATTCGGTGAGCAGTTCTTC	CAVLLGGRFGEQFF
-	TRBV6-5	-	TRBJ1-2	TGTGCCAGCAGTCCAGGCCCGGGCGGCTACACCTTC	CASSPGPGGYTF
-	TRBV10-2	-	TRBJ2-3	TGCGCCAGCAGTGATCCTAGCCGGGAAGTCACAGATACGCAGTATTTT	CASSDPSREVTDTQYF
TRBD2	TRBV6-5	-	TRBJ2-1	TGTGCCGTCGGCAGGGGACTAGCGGGAGGCGATGAGCAGTTCTTC	CAVGRGLAGGDEQFF
TRBD1	TRBV9	-	TRBJ1-3	TGTGCCAGCAGCTCCAGACAGGGGGGTGGAAACACCATATATTTT	CASSSRQGGGNTIYF
-	TRBV6-5	-	TRBJ1-5	TGTGCCAGCAGTTACTCAGGGCGTAGCAATCAGCCCCAGCATTTT	CASSYSGRSNQPQHF
TRBD2	TRBV7-2	-	TRBJ2-5	TGTGCCAGCAGCTCGTGGACTAGCGGGAGGACCCAAGAGACCCAGTACTTC	CASSSWTSGRTQETQYF
TRBD2	TRBV18	-	TRBJ2-7	TGTGCCAGCTCACCAGATCAGGGAGGGGAGCAGTACTTC	CASSPDQGGEQYF
-	TRBV2	-	TRBJ2-7	TGTGCCAGCAGTCCGAAATTCCAGGTTTACGAGCAGTACTTC	CASSPKFQVYEQYF
TRBD1	TRBV6-5	-	TRBJ2-1	TGTGCCAGCAGTTCCTGGGGACAGCTTAAGGGTGGTGAGCAGTTCTTC	CASSSWGQLKGGEQFF
-	TRBV7-2	-	TRBJ1-1	TGTGCCAGCAGCCCAACCGGGACCTTGGGGACTGAAGCTTTCTTT	CASSPTGTLGTEAFF
-	TRBV7-2	-	TRBJ2-7	TGTGCCAGCAGCTTAGGTAGTTGGCGATCGTCTACCTACGAGCAGTACTTC	CASSLGSWRSSTYEQYF
-	TRBV6-1	-	TRBJ1-6	TGTGCCAGCATCTGGGGACCCAATAATTCACCCCTCCACTTT	CASIWGPNNSPLHF
-	TRBV7-2	-	TRBJ1-2	TGTGCCAGCAGCAAGCTTACGGATTTTGGCTACACCTTC	CASSKLTDFGYTF
-	TRBV30	-	TRBJ1-2	TGTGCCTGGAGTCCAAACGCGGTCTATGGCTACACCTTC	CAWSPNAVYGYTF
TRBD1	TRBV18	-	TRBJ2-5	TGTGCCAGCTCCCGGGACAGGCAAGAGACCCAGTACTTC	CASSRDRQETQYF
TRBD2	TRBV18	-	TRBJ2-5	TGTGCCAGCTCCCCCGGCGGGGGGCAAGAGACCCAGTACTTC	CASSPGGGQETQYF
-	TRBV23-1	-	TRBJ1-5	TGCGTCGAGGCCCGAGGGGCGTCGAGTCAGCCCCAGCATTTT	CVEARGASSQPQHF
-	TRBV7-2	-	TRBJ1-1	TGTGCCAGCAGCTTAAGGATGAACACTGAAGCTTTCTTT	CASSLRMNTEAFF
-	TRBV15	-	TRBJ2-1	TGTGCCACCAGCAGAGAGTCGTCTAGCAGGGTTGAGCAGTTCTTC	CATSRESSSRVEQFF
-	TRBV7-3	-	TRBJ2-5	TGTGCCAGCAGCCCCCTCGGGACCCAGCAGGAGACCCAGTACTTC	CASSPLGTQQETQYF
-	TRBV2	-	TRBJ2-7	TGTGCCAGCAGCCAGACTTCCTACGAGCAGTACTTC	CASSQTSYEQYF
TRBD1	TRBV7-9	-	TRBJ1-4	TGTGCCAGCAGCTACTCCGGGACAGTTAATGAAAAACTGTTTTTT	CASSYSGTVNEKLFF
-	TRBV5-4	-	TRBJ1-6	TGTGCCAGCAGCCGGGTGGGGACCCCGAATTCACCCCTCCACTTT	CASSRVGTPNSPLHF
TRBD2	TRBV30	-	TRBJ2-5	TGTGCCTGGACCCTAACTAGCGGAGCCCAAGAGACCCAGTACTTC	CAWTLTSGAQETQYF
TRBD2	TRBV5-1	-	TRBJ2-7	TGCGCCAGCAGGGGACTAGCGGGAGGTCTACGCGAGCAGTACTTC	CASRGLAGGLREQYF
-	TRBV7-9	once	TRBJ2-5	TGTGCCAGCAGCCTTCTACTTCCCTCCGGAGAGACCCAGTACTTC	CASSLLLPSGETQYF
-	TRBV12-5	-	TRBJ2-3	TGTGCTAGTGGACTAGTAGATACGCAGTATTTT	CASGLVDTQYF
TRBD1	TRBV19	-	TRBJ2-1	TGTGCCAGTAGTCTTGACAGGGGAGCTGAGCAGTTCTTC	CASSLDRGAEQFF
-	TRBV2	once	TRBJ2-3	TGTGCCTCCGGCCCGTTAAGGGGACATGGGACAGATACGCAGTATTTT	CASGPLRGHGTDTQYF